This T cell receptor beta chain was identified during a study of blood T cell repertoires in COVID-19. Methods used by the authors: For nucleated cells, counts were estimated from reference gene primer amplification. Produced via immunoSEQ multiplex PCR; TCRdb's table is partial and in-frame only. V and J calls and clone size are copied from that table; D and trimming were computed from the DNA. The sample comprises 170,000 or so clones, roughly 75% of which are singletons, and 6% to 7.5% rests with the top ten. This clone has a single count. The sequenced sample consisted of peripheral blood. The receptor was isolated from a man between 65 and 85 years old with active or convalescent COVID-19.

CDR3 sequence: CASGPPSASTYNEQFF. The DNA of the CDR3 is TGTGCCAGCGGACCCCCTAGCGCTTCAACCTACAATGAGCAGTTCTTC. The chain uses TRBV5-4 and TRBJ2-1; tentative D call: TRBD2 (6 bases). The CDR3 runs 16 residues. Deletions cut 7 bases from V and 2 bases from J, with 19 bases between. The germline V gene encodes CDR1 SGHNT and CDR2 YYREEE (reference sequence). Full variable domain (outside the CDR3, taken from reference TRBV5-4 and TRBJ2-1): ETGVTQSPTHLIKTRGQQVTLRCSSQSGHNTVSWYQQALGQGPQFIFQYYREEENGRGNFPPRFSGLQFPNYSSELNVNALELDDSALYLCASGPPSASTYNEQFFGPGTRLTVL.